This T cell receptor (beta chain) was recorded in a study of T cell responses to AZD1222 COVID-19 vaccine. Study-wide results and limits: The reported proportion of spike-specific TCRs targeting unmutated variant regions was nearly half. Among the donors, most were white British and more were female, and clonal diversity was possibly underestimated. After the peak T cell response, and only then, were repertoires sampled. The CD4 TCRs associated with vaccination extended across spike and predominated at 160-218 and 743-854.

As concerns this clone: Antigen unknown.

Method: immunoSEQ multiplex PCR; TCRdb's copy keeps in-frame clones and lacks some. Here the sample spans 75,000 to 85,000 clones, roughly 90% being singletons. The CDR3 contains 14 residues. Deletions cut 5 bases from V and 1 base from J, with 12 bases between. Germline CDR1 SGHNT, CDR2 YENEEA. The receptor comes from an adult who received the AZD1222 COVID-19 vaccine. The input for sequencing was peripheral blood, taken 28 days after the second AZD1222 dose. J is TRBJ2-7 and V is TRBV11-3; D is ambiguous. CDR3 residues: CASSLNSQSYEQYF. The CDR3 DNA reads TGTGCCAGCAGCCTGAACTCCCAGTCCTACGAGCAGTACTTC.